The T cell receptor beta chain under discussion was sequenced for a study of PD-1 blockade in classical Hodgkin lymphoma. Regarding the study as a whole: The CD4+ diversity rise by C4D1 was clearest in complete responders.

The assay was immunoSEQ multiplex PCR, and TCRdb's table has in-frame clones only and misses some. Among 50,000 to 75,000 clones listed, around 89% were seen once. After autologous stem cell transplantation all patients relapsed, and prior brentuximab vedotin exposure differed between cohorts. The table lists this clone with a count of one. The antigen remains unidentified. CDR3 length: 15 amino acids. The V segment lost 0 bases and the J segment 5 bases; nucleotides outside the gene matches: 3. Looked up from germline, CDR1 is SGHRS and CDR2 is YFSETQ. The TCR comes from a human donor with classical Hodgkin lymphoma. The source material was peripheral blood mononuclear cells (PBMCs), sampled before the second cycle of nivolumab. The chain links TRBV5-1 to TRBJ2-2, with 8 nucleotides matching TRBD2. In DNA, the CDR3 is TGCGCCAGCAGCTTGGGAGCGGGGGAGACCGGGGAGCTGTTTTTT. It encodes CASSLGAGETGELFF.